Each of the 21 T cell receptor beta chains below was sequenced from the same sample in a study of cytomegalovirus exposure and HLA in healthy donors. Some clones are missing from TCRdb's copy, which holds only in-frame ones; the method was immunoSEQ multiplex PCR. The table lists approximately 160,000 clones, approximately 89% of them singletons. Material for sequencing was PBMCs. Source of these receptors: a young man in good health and CMV-seropositive.

V gene TRBV5-1 combines with J gene TRBJ1-1, with D uncertain. Trimming removed 4 bases at V and 2 bases at J, with 9 bases between. The length of the CDR3 is 13 residues. Germline lookup yields CDR1 SGHRS and CDR2 YFSETQ. This CDR3 is CASSLQLNTEAFF. Written as DNA, the CDR3 is TGCGCCAGCAGCCTACAGCTAAACACTGAAGCTTTCTTT.

This clone showed up just once. The V call is TRBV10-3, the J call TRBJ2-3, with TRBD2 matching 7 bases. CDR1 ENHRY and CDR2 SYGVKD come from the germline V gene. The J segment lost 2 bases and the V segment lost 4 bases, leaving 9 bases of the junction unmatched. The length of the CDR3 is 16 residues. The CDR3 DNA reads as TGTGCCATCAGTGGCGAGGCGGGAGTGAACACAGATACGCAGTATTTT. It yields the protein CAISGEAGVNTDTQYF.

CDR3 loop: CASSPTGAGTDTQYF. The DNA for the CDR3 is TGTGCCAGCAGCCCTACAGGAGCTGGGACAGATACGCAGTATTTT. The rearrangement links TRBV7-3 to TRBJ2-3; D is perhaps TRBD1 (5 bases). Looked up from germline, CDR1 is SGHTA and CDR2 is FQGTGA. The ends were cut back, 5 bases at V and 3 bases at J, with 15 bases in the middle. This CDR3 has 15 amino acids.

The V and J genes are TRBV6-5 and TRBJ1-1, with TRBD1 as a possible D gene (6 bases). This CDR3 spans 15 amino acids. The germline CDR1 and CDR2 sequences are MNHEY and SVGAGI. V was shortened by 0 bases and J by 0 bases, with 8 bases between the two germline ends. The CDR3 DNA sequence: TGTGCCAGCAGTTACTCGGACAGACTGAACACTGAAGCTTTCTTT. Protein: CASSYSDRLNTEAFF.

The rearrangement joins TRBV19 to TRBJ1-2; 7 nucleotides align to TRBD1. Trimming cost V 7 bases and J 4 bases; bases outside gene matches: 3. CDR3 size: 12 residues. Germline CDR1 reads LNHDA; CDR2 reads SQIVND (reference sequence). CDR3 protein: CASNRGSYGYTF. For the CDR3, the DNA is TGTGCCAGTAACAGGGGCAGCTATGGCTACACCTTC.

V usage is TRBV11-2 and J usage is TRBJ2-5, with unresolved D. CDR1 and CDR2 from the germline V gene are SGHAT and FQNNGV. V lost 1 base and J 2 bases, leaving 5 bases between the germline ends. This CDR3 has 13 amino acids. CDR3 DNA sequence: TGTGCCAGCAGCTTAGTGGAGCAAGAGACCCAGTACTTC. Residues: CASSLVEQETQYF.

The chain employs TRBV5-6 and TRBJ2-3; weak D call: TRBD2 (6 bases). V lost 4 bases and J 1 base, leaving 16 bases between the germline ends. The CDR3 runs to 16 residues. CDR1 SGHDT and CDR2 YYEEEE come from the germline V gene. CDR3 protein: CASSKELAPGTDTQYF. CDR3 bases: TGTGCCAGCAGCAAAGAACTAGCTCCTGGCACAGATACGCAGTATTTT.

This chain links TRBV19 with TRBJ2-7; 9 nucleotides line up with TRBD2. J was trimmed by 2 bases and V by 6 bases; bases with no gene match: 8. Germline V gene lookup returns CDR1 LNHDA and CDR2 SQIVND (reference sequence). The CDR3 length is 15 residues. CDR3: CASSVLAGPTYEQYF. The CDR3 DNA follows: TGTGCCAGTAGCGTGCTAGCGGGACCTACCTACGAGCAGTACTTC.

This clone has at least ten counts. The chain is built from TRBV29-1 and TRBJ2-7; the match to TRBD1 covers 7 bases. Trimming took 3 bases from V and 0 from J; bases not matched to a gene: 8. The CDR3 covers 15 residues. CDR1 is SQVTM and CDR2 is ANQGSEA in the germline V gene. The CDR3 nucleotides are TGCAGCGTTGAGGTGGGGACAGACTTCTCCTACGAGCAGTACTTC. Encoded protein: CSVEVGTDFSYEQYF.

V and J are TRBV6-6 and TRBJ2-2, with D tentatively TRBD1 (5 bases). The V gene lost 4 bases and the J gene lost 5 bases, with 8 bases spanning the gap. The CDR3 totals 13 residues. The germline V gene encodes CDR1 MNHNY and CDR2 SVGAGI (reference sequence). CDR3 loop: CASSSSGTGELFF. CDR3 in DNA: TGTGCCAGCAGTTCTTCAGGGACCGGGGAGCTGTTTTTT.

This clone has a single count. CDR3: CASSYGSGGFAELFF. The CDR3 DNA follows: TGTGCCAGCAGTTACGGGTCAGGGGGCTTCGCGGAGCTGTTTTTT. This chain links TRBV6-5 with TRBJ2-2; 8 bases map to TRBD1. The J segment lost 10 bases and the V segment lost 2 bases, leaving 9 bases of the junction unmatched. Looked up from germline, CDR1 is MNHEY and CDR2 is SVGAGI. The CDR3 totals 15 residues.

This chain connects TRBV9 to TRBJ2-1, with 7 bases lining up with TRBD2. Germline values: CDR1 SGDLS, CDR2 YYNGEE. The CDR3 runs 16 residues. V dropped 0 bases and J dropped 5; count of bases not matched to a gene: 8. For the CDR3, the DNA is TGTGCCAGCAGCGTAGAGGGCGGGAGCGTGGACAATGAGCAGTTCTTC. The encoded protein is CASSVEGGSVDNEQFF.

The rearrangement joins TRBV19 to TRBJ2-1; the match to TRBD2 covers 7 bases. Per germline, CDR1 LNHDA and CDR2 SQIVND (reference sequence). The V segment lost 1 base and the J segment 5 bases; nucleotides outside the gene matches: 8. The CDR3 has 16 amino acids. The DNA of the CDR3 is TGTGCCAGTAGTATAGGACGTCGGCTAGCGGACAATGAGCAGTTCTTC. It specifies CASSIGRRLADNEQFF.

V is TRBV14 and J is TRBJ2-1; 10 positions agree with TRBD1. Germline CDR1 is SGHDN and CDR2 is FVKESK. Trimming cost V 4 bases and J 0 bases; bases outside gene matches: 9. The CDR3 is 18 amino acids. In nucleotides, the CDR3 is TGTGCCAGCAGCCCCCGGGACAGGGGTAGCCTCTCCTACAATGAGCAGTTCTTC. Protein sequence: CASSPRDRGSLSYNEQFF.

This chain uses TRBV7-8 with TRBJ2-7, with 9 bases that match TRBD1. The junction had 3 bases not matched to a gene; V was cut back by 8 bases and J by 1 base. The CDR3 contains 13 residues. The germline CDR1 and CDR2 sequences are SGHVS and FQNEAQ. The CDR3 coding sequence is TGTGCCAGCGGGACAGGGTGGTCCTACGAGCAGTACTTC. It encodes CASGTGWSYEQYF.

The chain carries TRBV5-6 and TRBJ1-1, with D tentatively TRBD1 (6 bases). Germline V lookup: CDR1 SGHDT, CDR2 YYEEEE. V was pared by 4 bases and J by 1 base, with 11 bases between. The CDR3 is 14 amino acids. CDR3: CASSQGMGNTEAFF. The CDR3 bases are TGTGCCAGCAGCCAGGGGATGGGGAACACTGAAGCTTTCTTT.

The V call is TRBV19, the J call TRBJ2-2; 7 nucleotides agree with TRBD2. J lost 7 bases, V lost 10 bases, and 15 bases had no gene match. This CDR3 contains 15 residues. Germline CDR1 reads LNHDA; CDR2 reads SQIVND (reference sequence). The CDR3 sequence: CATASSGQVVGELFF. In DNA, the CDR3 is TGTGCCACCGCATCTAGCGGCCAGGTGGTCGGGGAGCTGTTTTTT.

The chain has TRBV11-3 and TRBJ1-2, with 9 bases lining up with TRBD1. Germline lookup yields CDR1 SGHNT and CDR2 YENEEA. V shed 4 bases, J shed 6 bases, and the junction held 9 bases outside the gene matches. The CDR3 length is 15 residues. The DNA of the CDR3 is TGTGCCAGCAGCTCAACCTGGGACAGGGTTCATGGCTACACCTTC. This codes for CASSSTWDRVHGYTF.

As to this clone: The germline gene is not matched at one end of the junction; a read error may be the cause. The V gene is TRBV7-7, the J gene TRBJ2-7; D uncertain. The CDR3 has 14 amino acids. CDR1 is SSHAT, CDR2 FNYEAQ, per germline (reference sequence). For the CDR3, the DNA is TGTGCTAGCAGCTTAGAGGCAGGCTCCTACGAGCAGTACTTC. Amino acid sequence: CASSLEAGSYEQYF.

This chain connects TRBV28 to TRBJ2-2; D is ambiguous. The CDR3 runs 12 residues. CDR1 and CDR2 (germline): MDHEN, SYDVKM. Trimming left V 7 bases short and J 5 bases short, with 8 bases between. The CDR3 protein is CASTRWTGELFF. CDR3 DNA sequence: TGTGCCAGCACTAGATGGACCGGGGAGCTGTTTTTT.

The chain combines TRBV7-2 with TRBJ2-3; D might be TRBD2 (6 bases). CDR1 is SGHTA and CDR2 is FQGNSA in the germline V gene. V lost 2 bases and J 3 bases, leaving 18 bases between the germline ends. The CDR3 spans 17 residues. CDR3 in amino acids: CASSLRAHRGYTDTQYF. The CDR3, as DNA: TGTGCCAGCAGCTTACGGGCCCACCGGGGGTATACAGATACGCAGTATTTT.